The T cell receptor beta chain described here comes from a study of T cell responses to AZD1222 COVID-19 vaccine. Here immunoSEQ multiplex PCR was the method, and the copy in TCRdb shows in-frame clones only, minus some. Among roughly 140,000 clones listed, approximately 87% were seen once. Study-level points and caveats: Without day 14 samples, only post-peak T cell repertoires were studied.

The CDR3 has 16 amino acids. This clone was detected only once. Its specificity is unknown. The TCR was taken from an adult who received the AZD1222 COVID-19 vaccine. The sequencing here drew on peripheral blood, taken 28 days after the second AZD1222 dose. The V call is TRBV21-1, the J call TRBJ2-6; the table's D call TRBD1 went unverified against the DNA. TRBV21-1 is assigned pseudogene status. This chain's CDR3 is CASSLKGHSGANVLTF. The CDR3 DNA sequence: TGTGCCAGCAGCCTGAAGGGGCACTCTGGGGCCAACGTCCTGACTTTC.